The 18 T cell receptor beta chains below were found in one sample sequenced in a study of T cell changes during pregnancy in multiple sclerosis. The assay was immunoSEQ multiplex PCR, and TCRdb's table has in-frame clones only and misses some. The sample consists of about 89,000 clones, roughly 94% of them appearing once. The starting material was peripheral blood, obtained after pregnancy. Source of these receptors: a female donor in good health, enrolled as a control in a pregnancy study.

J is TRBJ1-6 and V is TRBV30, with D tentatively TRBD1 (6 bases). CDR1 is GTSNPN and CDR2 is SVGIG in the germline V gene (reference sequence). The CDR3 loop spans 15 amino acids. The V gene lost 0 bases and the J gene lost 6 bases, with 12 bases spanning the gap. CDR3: CAWSVRQAANSPLHF. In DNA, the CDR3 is TGTGCCTGGAGTGTACGACAGGCTGCTAATTCACCCCTCCACTTT.

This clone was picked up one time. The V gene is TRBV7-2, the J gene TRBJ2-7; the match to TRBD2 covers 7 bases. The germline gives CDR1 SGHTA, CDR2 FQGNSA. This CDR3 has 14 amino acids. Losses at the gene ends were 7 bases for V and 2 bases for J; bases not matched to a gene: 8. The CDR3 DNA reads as TGTGCCAGCACTTGGGGGGGAGGTACCTACGAGCAGTACTTC. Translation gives CASTWGGGTYEQYF. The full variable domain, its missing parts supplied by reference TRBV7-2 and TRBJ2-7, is GAGVSQSPSNKVTEKGKDVELRCDPISGHTALYWYRQSLGQGLEFLIYFQGNSAPDKSGLPSDRFSAERTGGSVSTLTIQRTQQEDSAVYLCASTWGGGTYEQYFGPGTRLTVT.

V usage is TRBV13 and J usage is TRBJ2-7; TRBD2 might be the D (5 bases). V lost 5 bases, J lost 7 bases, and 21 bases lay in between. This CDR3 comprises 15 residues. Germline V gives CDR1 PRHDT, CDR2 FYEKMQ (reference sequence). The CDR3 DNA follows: TGTGCCAGCAGCCACAGAGCGGTGCTGTACGTGGAGCAGTACTTC. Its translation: CASSHRAVLYVEQYF.

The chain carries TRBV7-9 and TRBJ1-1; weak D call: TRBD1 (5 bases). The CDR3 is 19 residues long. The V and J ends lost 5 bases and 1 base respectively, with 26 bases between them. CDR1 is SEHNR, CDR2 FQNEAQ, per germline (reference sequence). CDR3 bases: TGTGCCAGCAGCGTTGGGGCCTTAAGGAAACCTTCCGGGAACACTGAAGCTTTCTTT. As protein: CASSVGALRKPSGNTEAFF.

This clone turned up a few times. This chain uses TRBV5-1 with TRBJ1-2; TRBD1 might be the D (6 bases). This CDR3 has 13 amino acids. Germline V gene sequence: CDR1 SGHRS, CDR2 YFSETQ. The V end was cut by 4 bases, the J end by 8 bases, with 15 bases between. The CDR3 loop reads CASSPTEGEGYTF. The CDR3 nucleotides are TGCGCCAGCAGCCCCACCGAGGGGGAAGGCTACACCTTC.

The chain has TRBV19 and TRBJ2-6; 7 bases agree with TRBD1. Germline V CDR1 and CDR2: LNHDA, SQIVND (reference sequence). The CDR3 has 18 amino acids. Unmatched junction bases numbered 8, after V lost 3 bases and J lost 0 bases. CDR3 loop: CASSISRQGVSGANVLTF. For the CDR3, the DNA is TGTGCCAGTAGTATTAGCCGGCAGGGGGTCTCTGGGGCCAACGTCCTGACTTTC.

The CDR3 sequence is CASSRDREGYGYTF. CDR3 bases: TGCGCCAGCAGCCGGGACAGGGAGGGCTATGGCTACACCTTC. The chain is built from TRBV5-1 and TRBJ1-2; 9 nucleotides line up with TRBD1. V was pared by 4 bases and J by 4 bases, with 5 bases of the junction left unmatched. CDR3 length equals 14 residues. Germline V gene data show CDR1 as SGHRS and CDR2 as YFSETQ. The variable domain in full, completed from reference TRBV5-1 and TRBJ1-2, reads KAGVTQTPRYLIKTRGQQVTLSCSPISGHRSVSWYQQTPGQGLQFLFEYFSETQRNKGNFPGRFSGRQFSNSRSEMNVSTLELGDSALYLCASSRDREGYGYTFGSGTRLTVV.

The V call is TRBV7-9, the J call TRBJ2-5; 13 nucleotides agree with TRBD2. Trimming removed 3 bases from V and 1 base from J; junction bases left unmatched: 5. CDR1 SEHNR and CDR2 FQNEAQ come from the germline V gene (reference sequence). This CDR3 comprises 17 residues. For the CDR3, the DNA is TGTGCCAGCAGCTTCGGGACTAGCGGGACCTCCCAAGAGACCCAGTACTTC. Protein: CASSFGTSGTSQETQYF.

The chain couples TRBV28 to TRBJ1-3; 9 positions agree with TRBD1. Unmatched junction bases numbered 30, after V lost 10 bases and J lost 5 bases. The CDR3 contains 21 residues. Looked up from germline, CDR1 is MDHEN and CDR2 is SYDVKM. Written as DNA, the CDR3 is TGTGCCACCTCCGGACAGGGGATACCAGGATCCGACCAGACAGGAAGAAACACCATATATTTT. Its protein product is CATSGQGIPGSDQTGRNTIYF.

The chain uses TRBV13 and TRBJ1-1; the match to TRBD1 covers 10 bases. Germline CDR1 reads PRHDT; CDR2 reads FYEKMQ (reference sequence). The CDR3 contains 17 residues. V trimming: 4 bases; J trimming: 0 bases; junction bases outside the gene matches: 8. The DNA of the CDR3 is TGTGCCAGCAGCTCGACTAGGACAGGGGGAATGAACACTGAAGCTTTCTTT. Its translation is CASSSTRTGGMNTEAFF.

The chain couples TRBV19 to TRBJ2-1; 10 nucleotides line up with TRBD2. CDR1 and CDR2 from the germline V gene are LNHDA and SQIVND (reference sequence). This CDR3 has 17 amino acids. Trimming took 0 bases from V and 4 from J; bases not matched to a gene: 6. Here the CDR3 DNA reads TGTGCCAGTAGTATAGATTCGAGTAGCGGGGGGTACAATGAGCAGTTCTTC. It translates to CASSIDSSSGGYNEQFF. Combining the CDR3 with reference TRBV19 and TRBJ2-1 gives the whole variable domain DGGITQSPKYLFRKEGQNVTLSCEQNLNHDAMYWYRQDPGQGLRLIYYSQIVNDFQKGDIAEGYSVSREKKESFPLTVTSAQKNPTAFYLCASSIDSSSGGYNEQFFGPGTRLTVL.

CDR3 nucleotides: TGTGCCAGTAGTGTCGACAGGGGCTACGAGCAGTACTTC. Residues: CASSVDRGYEQYF. This sequence joins TRBV19 and TRBJ2-7; TRBD1 matches at 8 bases. Germline CDR1 and CDR2: LNHDA and SQIVND (reference sequence). Trimming cost V 5 bases and J 3 bases; bases outside gene matches: 3. The CDR3 loop spans 13 amino acids.

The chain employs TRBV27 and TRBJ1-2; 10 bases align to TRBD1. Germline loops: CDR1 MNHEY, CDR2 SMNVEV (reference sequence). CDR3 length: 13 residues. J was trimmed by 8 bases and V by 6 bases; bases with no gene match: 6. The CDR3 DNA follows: TGTGCCAGCAGATCCGGACAGGGGGGGGGCTACACCTTC. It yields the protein CASRSGQGGGYTF.

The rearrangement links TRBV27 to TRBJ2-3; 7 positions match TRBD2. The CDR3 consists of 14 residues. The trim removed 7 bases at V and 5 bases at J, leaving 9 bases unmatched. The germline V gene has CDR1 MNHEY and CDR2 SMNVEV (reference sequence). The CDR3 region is CASNTGGGEDTQYF. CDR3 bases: TGTGCCAGCAACACCGGGGGAGGGGAAGATACGCAGTATTTT.

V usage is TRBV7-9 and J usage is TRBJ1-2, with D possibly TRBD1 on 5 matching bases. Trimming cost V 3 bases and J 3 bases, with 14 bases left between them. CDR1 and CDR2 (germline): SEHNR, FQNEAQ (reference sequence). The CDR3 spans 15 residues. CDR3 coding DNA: TGTGCCAGCAGCTTTGAGGCCGCCAGGGACTATGGCTACACCTTC. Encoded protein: CASSFEAARDYGYTF.

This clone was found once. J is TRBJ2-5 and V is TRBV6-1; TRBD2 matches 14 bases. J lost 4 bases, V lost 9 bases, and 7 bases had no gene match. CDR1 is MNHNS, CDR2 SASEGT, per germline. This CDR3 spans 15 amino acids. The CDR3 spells CASSQGLAGVETQYF. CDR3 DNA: TGTGCCAGTAGCCAGGGACTAGCGGGAGTAGAGACCCAGTACTTC.

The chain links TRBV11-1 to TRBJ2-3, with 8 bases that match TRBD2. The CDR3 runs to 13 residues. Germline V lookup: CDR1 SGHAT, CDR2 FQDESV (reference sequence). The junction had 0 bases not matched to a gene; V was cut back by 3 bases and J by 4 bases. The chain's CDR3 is CASSFGGADTQYF. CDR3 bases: TGTGCCAGCAGCTTCGGGGGGGCAGATACGCAGTATTTT.

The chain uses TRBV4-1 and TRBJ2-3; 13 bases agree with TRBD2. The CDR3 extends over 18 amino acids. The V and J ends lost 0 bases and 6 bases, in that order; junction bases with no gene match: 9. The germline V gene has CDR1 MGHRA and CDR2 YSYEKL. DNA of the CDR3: TGCGCCAGCAGCCAAGAAGGAGGACTAGCGGGAGTTATGGATACGCAGTATTTT. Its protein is CASSQEGGLAGVMDTQYF.